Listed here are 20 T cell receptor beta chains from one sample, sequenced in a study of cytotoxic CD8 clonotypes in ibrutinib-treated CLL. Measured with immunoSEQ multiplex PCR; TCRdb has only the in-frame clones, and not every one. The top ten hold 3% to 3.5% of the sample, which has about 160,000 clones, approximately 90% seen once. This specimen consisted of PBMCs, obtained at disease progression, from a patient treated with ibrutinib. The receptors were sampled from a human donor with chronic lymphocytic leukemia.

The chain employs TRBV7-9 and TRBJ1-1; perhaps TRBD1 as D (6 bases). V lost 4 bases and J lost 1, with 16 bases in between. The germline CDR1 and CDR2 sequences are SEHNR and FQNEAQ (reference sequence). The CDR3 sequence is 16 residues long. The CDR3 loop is CASSSGGGGKNTEAFF. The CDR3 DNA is TGTGCCAGCAGCTCCGGAGGGGGGGGGAAGAACACTGAAGCTTTCTTT.

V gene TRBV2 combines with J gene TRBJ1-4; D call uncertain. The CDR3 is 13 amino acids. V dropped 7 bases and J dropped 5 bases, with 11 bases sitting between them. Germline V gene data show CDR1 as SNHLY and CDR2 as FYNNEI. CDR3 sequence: CASIWSVNEKLFF. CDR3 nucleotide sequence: TGTGCCAGCATCTGGAGCGTCAATGAAAAACTGTTTTTT.

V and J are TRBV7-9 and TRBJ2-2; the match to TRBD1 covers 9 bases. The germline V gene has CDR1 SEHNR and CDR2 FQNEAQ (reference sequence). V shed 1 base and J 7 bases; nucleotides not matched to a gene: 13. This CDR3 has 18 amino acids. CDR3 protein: CASSLVFVRDRGFGELFF. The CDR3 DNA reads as TGTGCCAGCAGCTTAGTTTTCGTTCGAGACAGGGGGTTCGGGGAGCTGTTTTTT.

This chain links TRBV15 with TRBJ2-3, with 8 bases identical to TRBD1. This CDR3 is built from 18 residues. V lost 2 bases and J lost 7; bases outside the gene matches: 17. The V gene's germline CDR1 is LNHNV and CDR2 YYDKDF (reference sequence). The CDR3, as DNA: TGTGCCACCAGCAGAAAGGTCTTCGAGACAGGGGTTCGGAATACGCAGTATTTT. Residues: CATSRKVFETGVRNTQYF.

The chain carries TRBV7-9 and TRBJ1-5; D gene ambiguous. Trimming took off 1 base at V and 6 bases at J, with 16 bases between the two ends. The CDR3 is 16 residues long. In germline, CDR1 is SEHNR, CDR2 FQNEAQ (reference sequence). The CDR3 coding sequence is TGTGCCAGCAGCTTAGTCAATATGGGGTTAGGTCAGCCCCAGCATTTT. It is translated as CASSLVNMGLGQPQHF. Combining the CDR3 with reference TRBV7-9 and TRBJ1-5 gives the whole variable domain DTGVSQNPRHKITKRGQNVTFRCDPISEHNRLYWYRQTLGQGPEFLTYFQNEAQLEKSRLLSDRFSAERPKGSFSTLEIQRTEQGDSAMYLCASSLVNMGLGQPQHFGDGTRLSIL.

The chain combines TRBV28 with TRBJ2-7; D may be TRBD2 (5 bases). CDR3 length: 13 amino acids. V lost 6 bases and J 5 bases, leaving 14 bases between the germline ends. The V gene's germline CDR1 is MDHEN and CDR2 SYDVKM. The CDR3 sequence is CASSTGSPNEQYF. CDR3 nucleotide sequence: TGTGCCAGCAGCACGGGATCTCCCAACGAGCAGTACTTC.

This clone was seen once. CDR3 bases: TGTGCCAGTAGGGGGACTCTAGACTCCTACGAGCAGTACTTC. It codes for CASRGTLDSYEQYF. The chain recombines TRBV19 with TRBJ2-7; tentative D call: TRBD2 (6 bases). The CDR3 is 14 amino acids. Trimming removed 6 bases at V and 0 bases at J, with 12 bases between. The germline V gene has CDR1 LNHDA and CDR2 SQIVND (reference sequence).

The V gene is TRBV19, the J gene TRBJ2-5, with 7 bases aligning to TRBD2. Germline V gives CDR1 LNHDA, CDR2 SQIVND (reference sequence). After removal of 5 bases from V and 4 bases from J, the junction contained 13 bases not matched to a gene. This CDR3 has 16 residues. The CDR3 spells CASSPLLSGGRETQYF. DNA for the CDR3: TGTGCCAGTAGTCCCTTATTATCGGGAGGAAGAGAGACCCAGTACTTC.

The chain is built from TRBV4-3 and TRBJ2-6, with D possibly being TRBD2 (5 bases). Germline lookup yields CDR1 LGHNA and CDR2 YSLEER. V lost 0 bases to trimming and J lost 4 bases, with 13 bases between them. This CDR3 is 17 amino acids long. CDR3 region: CASSQEVGPGGANVLTF. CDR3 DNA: TGCGCCAGCAGCCAAGAGGTTGGACCGGGGGGGGCCAACGTCCTGACTTTC.

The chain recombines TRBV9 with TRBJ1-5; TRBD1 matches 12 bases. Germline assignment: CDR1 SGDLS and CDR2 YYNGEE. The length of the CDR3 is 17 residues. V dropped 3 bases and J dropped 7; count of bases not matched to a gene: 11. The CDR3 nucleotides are TGTGCCAGCAGCGAGGGGACAGGGGGCACCTCAACCCAGCCCCAGCATTTT. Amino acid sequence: CASSEGTGGTSTQPQHF.

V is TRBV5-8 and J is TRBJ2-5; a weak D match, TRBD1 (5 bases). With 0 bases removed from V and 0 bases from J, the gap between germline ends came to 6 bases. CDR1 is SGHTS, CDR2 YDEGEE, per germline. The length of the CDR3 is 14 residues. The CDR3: CASSLGQNQETQYF. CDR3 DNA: TGTGCCAGCAGCTTGGGACAGAACCAAGAGACCCAGTACTTC. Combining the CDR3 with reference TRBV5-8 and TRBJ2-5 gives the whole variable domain EAGVTQSPTHLIKTRGQQATLRCSPISGHTSVYWYQQALGLGLQFLLWYDEGEERNRGNFPPRFSGRQFPNYSSELNVNALELEDSALYLCASSLGQNQETQYFGPGTRLLVL.

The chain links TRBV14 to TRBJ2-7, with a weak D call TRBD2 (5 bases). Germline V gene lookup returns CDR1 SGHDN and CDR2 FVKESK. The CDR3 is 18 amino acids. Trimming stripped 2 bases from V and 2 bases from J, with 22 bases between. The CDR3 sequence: CASSQSNAGFLPTYEQYF. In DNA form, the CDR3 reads TGTGCCAGCAGCCAATCTAACGCGGGCTTCCTGCCAACCTACGAGCAGTACTTC.

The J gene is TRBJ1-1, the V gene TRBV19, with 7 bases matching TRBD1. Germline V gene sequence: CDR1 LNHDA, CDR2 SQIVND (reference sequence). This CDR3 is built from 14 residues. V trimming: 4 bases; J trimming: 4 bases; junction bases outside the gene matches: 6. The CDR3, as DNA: TGTGCCAGTAGTACGACAGGGACGGGCACTGAAGCTTTCTTT. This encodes CASSTTGTGTEAFF.

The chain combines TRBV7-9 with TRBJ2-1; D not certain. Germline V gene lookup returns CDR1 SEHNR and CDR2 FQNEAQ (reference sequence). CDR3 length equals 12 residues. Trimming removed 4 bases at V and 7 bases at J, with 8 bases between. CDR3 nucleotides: TGTGCCAGCAGCTCAGTGTTGAATGAGCAGTTCTTC. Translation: CASSSVLNEQFF.

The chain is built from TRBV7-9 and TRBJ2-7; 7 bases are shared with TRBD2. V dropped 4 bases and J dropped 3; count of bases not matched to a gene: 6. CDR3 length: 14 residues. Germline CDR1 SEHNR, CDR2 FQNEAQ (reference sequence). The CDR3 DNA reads TGTGCCAGCAGCTCTAGCGGTTGGAACTACGAGCAGTACTTC. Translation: CASSSSGWNYEQYF.

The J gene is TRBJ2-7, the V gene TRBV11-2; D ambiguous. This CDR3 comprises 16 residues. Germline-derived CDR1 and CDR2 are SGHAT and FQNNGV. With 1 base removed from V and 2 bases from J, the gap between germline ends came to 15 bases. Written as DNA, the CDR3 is TGTGCCAGCAGCTTAGTTCGGGCGGATCCCCCCTACGAGCAGTACTTC. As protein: CASSLVRADPPYEQYF.

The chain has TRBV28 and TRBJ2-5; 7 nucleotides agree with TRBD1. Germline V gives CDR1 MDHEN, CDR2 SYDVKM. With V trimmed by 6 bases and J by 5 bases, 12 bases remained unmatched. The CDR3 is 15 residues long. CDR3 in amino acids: CASSQGQSLFETQYF. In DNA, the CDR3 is TGTGCCAGCAGCCAGGGACAGTCCTTGTTTGAGACCCAGTACTTC. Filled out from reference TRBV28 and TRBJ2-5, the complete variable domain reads DVKVTQSSRYLVKRTGEKVFLECVQDMDHENMFWYRQDPGLGLRLIYFSYDVKMKEKGDIPEGYSVSREKKERFSLILESASTNQTSMYLCASSQGQSLFETQYFGPGTRLLVL.

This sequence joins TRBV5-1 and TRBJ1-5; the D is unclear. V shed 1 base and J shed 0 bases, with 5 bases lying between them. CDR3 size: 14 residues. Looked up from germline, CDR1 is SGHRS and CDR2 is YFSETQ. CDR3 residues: CASSLTSSNQPQHF. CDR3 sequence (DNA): TGCGCCAGCAGCTTGACCAGTAGCAATCAGCCCCAGCATTTT.

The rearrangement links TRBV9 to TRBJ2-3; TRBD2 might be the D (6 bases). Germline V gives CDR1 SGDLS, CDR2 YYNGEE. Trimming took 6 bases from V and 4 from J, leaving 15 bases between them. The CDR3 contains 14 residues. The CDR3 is CASTVTRDSDTQYF. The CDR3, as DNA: TGTGCCAGCACCGTCACCCGGGACTCAGATACGCAGTATTTT.

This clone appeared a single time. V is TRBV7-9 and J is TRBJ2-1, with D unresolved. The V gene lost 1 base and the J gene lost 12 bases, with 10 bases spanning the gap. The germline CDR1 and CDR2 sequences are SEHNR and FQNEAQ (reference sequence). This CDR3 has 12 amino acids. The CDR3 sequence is CASSLGTSGQFF. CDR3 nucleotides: TGTGCCAGCAGCTTAGGGACGTCAGGGCAGTTCTTC.